Below, one T cell receptor (beta chain) is given with its context. Antigen: not known. V dropped 11 bases and J dropped 0 bases, with 13 bases sitting between them. The CDR3 sequence is 13 residues long. CDR1 and CDR2 (germline): MNHEY, SVGAGI. TCRdb keeps only in-frame clones here, not all; method: immunoSEQ multiplex PCR. The table includes more than 150,000 clones, almost 95% detected once. This entry is derived from a study of T cell responses to AZD1222 COVID-19 vaccine. Study findings and constraints: Samples come after the peak T cell response, not at day 14. White British ancestry dominated among donors, who included more females, and clonal diversity was possibly underestimated. Increases in Spike-specific TCR breadth and depth were seen after two AZD1222 doses.

V is TRBV6-5 and J is TRBJ1-1; no clear D gene. The clonotype was recovered from an adult in good health. Material: peripheral blood, obtained on day 0 of AZD1222 vaccination. In DNA, the CDR3 is TGTGCCTCCACTCGAAGAATGAACACTGAAGCTTTCTTT. Its protein product is CASTRRMNTEAFF.